This paragraph covers one TCR beta chain sequence. Germline values: CDR1 GTSNPN, CDR2 SVGIG (reference sequence). This CDR3 is 12 amino acids long. V was clipped by 7 bases and J by 3 bases, with 13 bases between them. Data came from immunoSEQ multiplex PCR; TCRdb stores just in-frame clones and leaves some out. Here the sample spans 95,000 to 100,000 clones, 85% to 95% being singletons. These data belong to a study of siplizumab effects on memory and regulatory T cells. The sequencing input was non-Treg CD4+ T cells sorted from blood. The chain has TRBV30 and TRBJ2-7; D perhaps matches TRBD2 (6 bases). The receptor comes from a human donor in good health. This CDR3 reads CAFRGLNYEQYF. DNA of the CDR3: TGTGCCTTCCGTGGACTAAACTACGAGCAGTACTTC.